A single sample gave rise to the 13 T cell receptor beta chains below, sequenced in a study of breast tumors, draining lymph nodes, adjacent tissues. Breast cancer patients provided tissue from their axillary draining lymph nodes. TCRdb passed the multiplex PCR reads through MiXCR, listing each CDR3 protein once. The sample consists of some 130,000 distinct CDR3 sequences, roughly 20% of them appearing once. Source material: axillary lymph node tissue. These receptors were collected from a female donor with breast cancer. Some clones in this sample may be carry-over from other donors' samples.

This clonotype has a count of ten or more. The rearrangement links TRBV28 to TRBJ2-7; a weak D match, TRBD2 (7 bases). CDR3 length equals 14 residues. V was cut by 7 bases and J by 5 bases, with 18 bases left in between. Germline CDR1 MDHEN, CDR2 SYDVKM. The CDR3 nucleotides are TGTGCCAGCACTAAGGGGGGGGCAAACCACGAGCAGTACTTC. Translated: CASTKGGANHEQYF. Supplemented by reference TRBV28 and TRBJ2-7, the full variable domain reads DVKVTQSSRYLVKRTGEKVFLECVQDMDHENMFWYRQDPGLGLRLIYFSYDVKMKEKGDIPEGYSVSREKKERFSLILESASTNQTSMYLCASTKGGANHEQYFGPGTRLTVT.

This clonotype has ten or more counts. V and J are TRBV12-3 or TRBV12-4 and TRBJ1-2; 8 nucleotides align to TRBD1. This CDR3 comprises 14 residues. Trimming at V came to 3 bases and at J to 7 bases, leaving 7 bases not matched to a gene. The chain's CDR3 is CASSFQDRVGGYTF. In DNA form, the CDR3 reads TGTGCCAGCAGTTTCCAGGACAGGGTCGGTGGCTACACCTTC.

With respect to this clonotype: Since a much larger clone is just one base distant, this may be a read error. The V call is TRBV20-1, the J call TRBJ2-1, with TRBD2 identical over 7 bases. Germline assignment: CDR1 DFQATT and CDR2 SNEGSKA (reference sequence). This CDR3 has 15 residues. The CDR3 reads CSAPLSGLPYNGQFF. CDR3 DNA: TGCAGTGCTCCTCTTAGCGGGCTCCCCTACAATGGGCAGTTCTTC.

There are many counts of this clonotype. The chain has TRBV29-1 and TRBJ2-7, with D tentatively TRBD1 (6 bases). Germline-derived CDR1 and CDR2 are SQVTM and ANQGSEA. The V end lost 0 bases, the J end lost 3 bases, and 12 bases lay between the germline ends. CDR3 length: 14 amino acids. CDR3: CSVEDYRAGYEQYF. The CDR3 DNA reads TGCAGCGTTGAAGATTACAGGGCGGGCTACGAGCAGTACTTC.

The rearrangement links TRBV19 to TRBJ1-2, with 8 positions matching TRBD1. Germline V CDR1 and CDR2: LNHDA, SQIVND (reference sequence). The trim removed 5 bases at V and 2 bases at J, leaving 7 bases unmatched. The CDR3 runs 15 residues. The CDR3 DNA is TGTGCCAGTAGTCAGACAGGGGACCTCAACTATGGCTACACCTTC. Translated: CASSQTGDLNYGYTF.

This clonotype was seen repeatedly, ten times or more. This rearrangement joins TRBV6-5 to TRBJ1-6; D may be TRBD1 (5 bases). The V end was cut by 6 bases, the J end by 9 bases, with 21 bases between. This CDR3 is built from 16 residues. Germline CDR1 and CDR2: MNHEY and SVGAGI. The CDR3 DNA reads as TGTGCCAGCAGAAGGGCTGAGGGACTACAAGGTTCACCCCTCCACTTT. Its translation is CASRRAEGLQGSPLHF.

The chain recombines TRBV7-9 with TRBJ2-4; TRBD2 matches at 8 bases. With V trimmed by 6 bases and J by 8 bases, 6 bases remained unmatched. Germline V gene lookup returns CDR1 SEHNR and CDR2 FQNEAQ (reference sequence). CDR3 size: 13 residues. DNA for the CDR3: TGTGCCAGCAGGGCAGCGGGAGCGGACATTCAGTACTTC. As protein: CASRAAGADIQYF.

Regarding this clonotype: A read error is possible here, since a much larger clone lies one base away. This chain links TRBV9 with TRBJ2-2; 7 positions agree with TRBD2. This CDR3 contains 17 residues. Germline assignment: CDR1 SGDLS and CDR2 YYNGEE. The CDR3, as DNA: TGTGCCAGCAGCGTAGAAGTCGGGGGGTTGAACACCGGGGAGCCGTTTTTT. The encoded protein is CASSVEVGGLNTGEPFF.

In this sample, this clonotype turned up many times. This chain links TRBV24-1 with TRBJ2-3; TRBD1 or TRBD2 may be the D gene (5 bases each). V lost 4 bases and J lost 2, with 9 bases in between. CDR3 length: 14 amino acids. Germline CDR1 KGHDR, CDR2 SFDVKD. CDR3 in DNA: TGTGCCACCAGTGACAGGGACCCCACAGATACGCAGTATTTT. It codes for CATSDRDPTDTQYF.

A remark on this clonotype: It may be a read error: a sequence one base away is much more abundant. The chain carries TRBV12-3 or TRBV12-4 and TRBJ2-2; possibly TRBD1 for D (6 bases). The V end lost 7 bases, the J end lost 3 bases, and 15 bases lay between the germline ends. This CDR3 spans 15 amino acids. CDR3 DNA: TGTGCCAGCAAGCCGACAGGAGGATACACCGGGGAGCTGTTTTTT. Its translation is CASKPTGGYTGELFF.

This clonotype was recorded at least ten times. The chain joins TRBV20-1 to TRBJ1-5, with TRBD1 matching 7 bases. Losses at the gene ends were 6 bases for V and 2 bases for J; bases not matched to a gene: 1. The CDR3 has 12 residues. Germline loops: CDR1 DFQATT, CDR2 SNEGSKA (reference sequence). CDR3 sequence reads: CSATGGNQPQHF. The DNA for the CDR3 is TGCAGTGCCACAGGGGGCAATCAGCCCCAGCATTTT.

The genes are TRBV5-4 and TRBJ2-1, with a weak D call TRBD2 (6 bases). The germline V and J ends were trimmed by 0 bases and 8 bases, with 18 bases remaining between them. The CDR3 consists of 16 residues. The germline V gene has CDR1 SGHNT and CDR2 YYREEE (reference sequence). CDR3 loop: CASSLAVTRSWHEQFF. Written as DNA, the CDR3 is TGTGCCAGCAGCTTGGCTGTGACTAGGAGCTGGCATGAGCAGTTCTTC.

The sample holds many counts of this clonotype. The junction shows a germline mismatch at one end, possibly a read error. V is TRBV19 and J is TRBJ1-2; TRBD1 agrees at 7 bases. Germline values: CDR1 LNHDA, CDR2 SQIVND (reference sequence). The CDR3 has 15 amino acids. The CDR3 is CASRIDSGQSYGYTF. In DNA, the CDR3 is TGTGCCAGTAGAATAGATTCGGGACAGTCCTATGGCTACACCTTC.